One sample yielded the 9 T cell receptor beta chains listed below, sequenced in a study of shared clonotypes between healthy human individuals. In the naive CD8 group, cells lacked CD45RO and were positively selected for CCR7, so terminally differentiated effector memory CD45RA+ cells were left out. Sequenced by immunoSEQ multiplex PCR; TCRdb stores in-frame clones only, minus some. This sample has some 2,000,000 clones, with about 95% found just once. The sequenced sample was naive CD8+ T cells sorted from blood. Receptors originate from a man aged 18 to 29 in good health.

A single count supports this clone. The chain has TRBV28 and TRBJ1-2, with D perhaps TRBD1 (6 bases). CDR1 is MDHEN and CDR2 is SYDVKM in the germline V gene. The CDR3 contains 12 residues. V was trimmed by 5 bases and J by 11 bases, leaving 15 bases between them. The CDR3 reads CASSPRQDEYTF. For the CDR3, the DNA is TGTGCCAGCAGTCCTCGACAGGATGAGTACACCTTC.

The chain employs TRBV5-6 and TRBJ2-7; the D is unclear. The CDR3 is 14 amino acids. Trimming shortened V by 2 bases and J by 6 bases, and 15 bases separated the two germline ends. The germline gives CDR1 SGHDT, CDR2 YYEEEE. The CDR3 sequence is CASSFVSGRFEQYF. In DNA, the CDR3 is TGTGCCAGCAGCTTCGTGTCAGGACGGTTCGAGCAGTACTTC.

This clone has just a few counts. The chain employs TRBV9 and TRBJ2-5; 12 positions agree with TRBD2. Germline V gene sequence: CDR1 SGDLS, CDR2 YYNGEE. J gave up 3 bases and V 3 bases, and 3 bases lay outside the gene matches. This CDR3 has 15 residues. This CDR3 reads CASSARTSGEETQYF. DNA for the CDR3: TGTGCCAGCAGCGCCCGGACTAGCGGGGAAGAGACCCAGTACTTC.

The chain combines TRBV7-9 with TRBJ2-5; 12 nucleotides align to TRBD1. This CDR3 comprises 17 residues. Trimming removed 5 bases from V and 6 bases from J; junction bases left unmatched: 13. Germline CDR1 reads SEHNR; CDR2 reads FQNEAQ (reference sequence). The CDR3 loop reads CASSPPGQGALEKTQYF. The CDR3, as DNA: TGTGCCAGCAGCCCGCCGGGACAGGGGGCTTTGGAGAAGACCCAGTACTTC.

This sequence joins TRBV27 and TRBJ2-7; weak D call: TRBD1 (6 bases). This CDR3 spans 14 amino acids. Germline-derived CDR1 and CDR2 are MNHEY and SMNVEV (reference sequence). V was trimmed by 4 bases and J by 2 bases, leaving 12 bases between them. The CDR3 coding sequence is TGTGCCAGCAGTTCCAGGGGCTTTGCCTACGAGCAGTACTTC. Translated: CASSSRGFAYEQYF.

This clone has only one observation. V gene TRBV27 combines with J gene TRBJ2-1; D possibly corresponds to TRBD1 (6 bases). The V gene's germline CDR1 is MNHEY and CDR2 SMNVEV (reference sequence). The CDR3 runs to 15 residues. Trimming took off 5 bases at V and 4 bases at J, with 15 bases between the two ends. The CDR3 DNA reads TGTGCCAGCAGTGCCAGGGGCGGACAGTACAATGAGCAGTTCTTC. Residues: CASSARGGQYNEQFF.

V and J are TRBV30 and TRBJ2-7, with unresolved D. Germline lookup yields CDR1 GTSNPN and CDR2 SVGIG (reference sequence). The germline V and J ends were trimmed by 3 bases and 1 base, with 13 bases remaining between them. The CDR3 spans 14 residues. The CDR3 DNA is TGTGCCTGGAGGGAAGTAATAAGATCCTACGAGCAGTACTTC. Its protein product is CAWREVIRSYEQYF.

The V gene is TRBV5-4, the J gene TRBJ1-1; D may be TRBD1 (5 bases). V was clipped by 0 bases and J by 0 bases, with 9 bases between them. Germline CDR1 and CDR2: SGHNT and YYREEE (reference sequence). This CDR3 has 15 residues. The CDR3 sequence is CASSLVGTLNTEAFF. CDR3 nucleotides: TGTGCCAGCAGCTTGGTGGGGACGTTGAACACTGAAGCTTTCTTT.

The chain is built from TRBV28 and TRBJ1-2; the D gene is possibly TRBD1 (5 bases). Germline V gives CDR1 MDHEN, CDR2 SYDVKM. The CDR3 is 13 amino acids. V lost 8 bases, J lost 6 bases, and 16 bases lay in between. Written as DNA, the CDR3 is TGTGCCAGCGGTGAGCAGGGATTCGATGGCTACACCTTC. Protein: CASGEQGFDGYTF.